The rows below give T cell receptor beta chains drawn from one sample of a study of blood T cells in healthy people across ages. TCRdb independently ran MiXCR on the 5' RACE reads; one entry per CDR3 protein. The sample has 1,800,000 or so distinct CDR3 sequences; more than 35% are singletons. The source material was blood. The receptors come from a human donor in good health. The CDR3 runs from the conserved cysteine through the conserved F or W. A D gene is named only where the DNA matches it firmly. Clone size is not always given. Where it is, it says once, few, many or a class for expanded clones.

j_call | v_call | clone_size | d_call | cdr3_nt | cdr3_aa
TRBJ1-1 | TRBV29-1 | . | . | TGCAGCGTTGAAGGACAAAGGGGAGGGGAAGCTTTCTTT | CSVEGQRGGEAFF
TRBJ1-2 | TRBV2 | . | TRBD1 | TGTGCCACCGCCGGGACAGGGCTTAGTGCCTACACCTTC | CATAGTGLSAYTF
TRBJ2-7 | TRBV6-5 | many | TRBD1 | TGTGCCAGCACTTCAGGGACAGGGGGCTTCGGCGAGCAGTACTTC | CASTSGTGGFGEQYF
TRBJ2-6 | TRBV12-3/TRBV12-4 | . | . | TGTGCCAGCAGCCGAGGCCTTTCCGACGTCCTGACTTTC | CASSRGLSDVLTF
TRBJ2-5 | TRBV12-5 | . | . | TGTGCTAGTGGGCCGGGAGCCCAAGGGCAAATCAACCAAGAGACCCAGTACTTC | CASGPGAQGQINQETQYF
TRBJ1-1 | TRBV5-5 | . | . | TGTGCCAGCAGCTTTTCCCGGACGGTGAACACTGAAGCTTTCTTT | CASSFSRTVNTEAFF
TRBJ2-7 | TRBV7-8 | . | TRBD1 | TGTGCCAGCAGCATGCAGGGGGCGGAGGGAAACGAGCAGTACTTC | CASSMQGAEGNEQYF
TRBJ1-2 | TRBV15 | . | . | TGTGCCACCAGCAGAGTAGGGTCGAAAGGCGGCTACACCTTC | CATSRVGSKGGYTF
TRBJ2-7 | TRBV7-6 | few | . | TGTGCCAGCAGCTCCGGGTGGGAGCAGTACTTC | CASSSGWEQYF
TRBJ1-1 | TRBV6-2/TRBV6-3 | . | TRBD1 | TGTGCCAGCCGATCGACAGGGCGTGAAGCTTTCTTT | CASRSTGREAFF
TRBJ1-1 | TRBV6-5 | few | TRBD1 | TGTGCCAGCAGAGGTCGACAGGGGCGAACTGAAGCTTTCTTT | CASRGRQGRTEAFF
TRBJ2-7 | TRBV20-1 | . | . | TGCAGTGCCCCGGGCCTAGGAATCTACGAGCAGTACTTC | CSAPGLGIYEQYF
TRBJ1-6 | TRBV25-1 | . | . | TGTGTCAGCAGTGCCGGACTCAATAATTCACCCCTCCACTTT | CVSSAGLNNSPLHF
TRBJ2-5 | TRBV20-1 | few | . | TGCAGTGCTGTCTGGGGAGAGACCCAGTACTTC | CSAVWGETQYF
TRBJ1-1 | TRBV20-1 | . | . | TGCAGTGCTAAAACGGGATACTTGAACACTGAAGCTTTCTTT | CSAKTGYLNTEAFF
TRBJ1-2 | TRBV7-2 | . | TRBD1 | TGTGCCAGCAGCTACGCAGACAGGGATCTCTATGGCTACACCTTC | CASSYADRDLYGYTF
TRBJ2-3 | TRBV2 | . | . | TGTGCCAGCAGTAACGGGGGACTCACAGATACGCAGTATTTT | CASSNGGLTDTQYF
TRBJ2-1 | TRBV5-1 | . | . | TGCGCCAGCAGCTGGGGACCGCCAAATGAGCAGTTCTTC | CASSWGPPNEQFF
TRBJ2-3 | TRBV2 | . | . | TGTGCCAGCAGTGAAGTCCCGGGACTGGAATATAATACGCAGTATTTT | CASSEVPGLEYNTQYF
TRBJ1-2 | TRBV4-3 | . | . | TGCGCCAGCAGCCAACGTACGTTTGGGTATGGCTACACCTTC | CASSQRTFGYGYTF
TRBJ1-6 | TRBV6-1 | few | . | TGTGCCAGCAGTGACAGACAAGGGAGTATTTCACCCCTCCACTTT | CASSDRQGSISPLHF
TRBJ1-2 | TRBV7-9 | . | TRBD1 | TGTGCCAGCAGCCCCGGACAGGGTGGAAGGTATGGCTACACCTTC | CASSPGQGGRYGYTF
TRBJ2-2 | TRBV13 | few | . | TGTGCCAGCAGCACGAGGGGGAACACCGGGGAGCTGTTTTTT | CASSTRGNTGELFF
TRBJ2-2 | TRBV7-6 | few | TRBD2 | TGTGCCAGCAGCTTAAACCCAGTAGCGGGGATTGGCGGGGAGCTGTTTTTT | CASSLNPVAGIGGELFF
TRBJ1-2 | TRBV7-3 | . | TRBD1 | TGTGCCAGCAGCTTAAGCCCGGGACAGGGGCTTGGCTACACCTTC | CASSLSPGQGLGYTF
TRBJ2-6 | TRBV5-1 | few | . | TGCGCCAGCAGCTTGGGTGGGACCAACGTCCTGACTTTC | CASSLGGTNVLTF
TRBJ2-2 | TRBV5-6 | . | . | TGTGCCAGCAGCTTCTACTCGACAGAGAACACCGGGGAGCTGTTTTTT | CASSFYSTENTGELFF
TRBJ2-7 | TRBV3-1 | few | . | TGTGCCAGCAGCCAAGACAGATCATACTACGAGCAGTACTTC | CASSQDRSYYEQYF
TRBJ1-5 | TRBV27 | . | . | TGTGCCTGCAGCGACCTAAATCAGCCCCAGCATTTT | CACSDLNQPQHF
TRBJ2-7 | TRBV7-9 | . | . | TGTGCCAGCAGCGGCGACAGGAGCTACTCCTACGAGCAGTACTTC | CASSGDRSYSYEQYF
TRBJ2-3 | TRBV10-3 | many | . | TGTGCCATCAGCGGACAGTCCCCACACGATACGCAGTATTTT | CAISGQSPHDTQYF
TRBJ2-1 | TRBV27 | . | TRBD2 | TGTGCCCGCAGTTTATCGTCTAGCGGCCACAATGAGCAGTTCTTC | CARSLSSSGHNEQFF
TRBJ2-7 | TRBV6-2/TRBV6-3 | . | . | TGTGCCAGCAGCCCACACTCCGGTCTTGACTACAATGAGCAGTACTTC | CASSPHSGLDYNEQYF
TRBJ2-1 | TRBV12-3/TRBV12-4 | . | . | TGTGCCAGCAGTCTTGGGACATTCTTTAGCTCCTACAATGAGCAGTTCTTC | CASSLGTFFSSYNEQFF
TRBJ2-5 | TRBV9 | . | . | TGTGCCAGCAGCGTAGGTCCAGTCGGGGAGACCCAGTACTTC | CASSVGPVGETQYF
TRBJ2-1 | TRBV9 | . | . | TGTGCCAGCAGCGCGCCTCGACAGGGACTGAGATTCAATGAGCAGTTCTTC | CASSAPRQGLRFNEQFF
TRBJ1-6 | TRBV5-8 | . | . | TGTGCCAGCAGGGGTATGGGGGTTGGTTCACCCCTCCACTTT | CASRGMGVGSPLHF
TRBJ2-5 | TRBV4-1 | many | . | TGCGCCAGCAGCCTCTCTGGGACGGATCAAGAGACCCAGTACTTC | CASSLSGTDQETQYF
TRBJ2-1 | TRBV7-3 | . | . | TGTGCCAGCAGCTTAATCCTGGGGGGGGGCAATGAGCAGTCCTTC | CASSLILGGGNEQSF
TRBJ2-3 | TRBV7-2 | few | TRBD2 | TGTGCCAGCAGCTTAAGAGCGGGGGGAGAGACAGATACGCAGTATTTT | CASSLRAGGETDTQYF